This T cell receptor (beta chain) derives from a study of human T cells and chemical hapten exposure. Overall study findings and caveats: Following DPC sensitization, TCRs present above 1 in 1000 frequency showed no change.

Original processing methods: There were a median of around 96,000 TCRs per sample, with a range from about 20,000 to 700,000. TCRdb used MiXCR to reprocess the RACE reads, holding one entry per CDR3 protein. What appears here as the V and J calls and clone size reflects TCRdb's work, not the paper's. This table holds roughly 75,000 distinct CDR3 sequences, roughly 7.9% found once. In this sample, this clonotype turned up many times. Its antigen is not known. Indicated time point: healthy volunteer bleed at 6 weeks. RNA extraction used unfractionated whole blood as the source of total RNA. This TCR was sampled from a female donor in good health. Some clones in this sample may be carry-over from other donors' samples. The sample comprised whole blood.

The CDR3 protein is CSAPGTGGSYEQYF. CDR3 coding DNA: TGCAGTGCTCCCGGGACAGGGGGATCCTACGAGCAGTACTTC. The chain links TRBV20-1 to TRBJ2-7; 11 nucleotides align to TRBD1. Germline CDR1 is DFQATT and CDR2 is SNEGSKA (reference sequence). V lost 5 bases, J lost 1 base, and 4 bases stayed unmatched. The CDR3 runs 14 residues.